The 16 T cell receptor beta chains listed next were all sequenced from one sample in a study of cytomegalovirus exposure and HLA in healthy donors. 60 Vbeta and 13 Jbeta primers were used in PCR. Data came from immunoSEQ multiplex PCR; TCRdb stores just in-frame clones and leaves some out. The table shows 150,000 or so clones, with roughly 87% occurring only once. Sequences were obtained from PBMCs. These receptors were taken from a man aged 30-40 years in good health and CMV-seropositive.

Written as DNA, the CDR3 is TGTGCCAGCACAGTGTTAGAGACCCAGTACTTC. Residues: CASTVLETQYF. V gene TRBV2 combines with J gene TRBJ2-5, with D unresolved. V lost 7 bases and J 4 bases, leaving 7 bases between the germline ends. The V gene's germline CDR1 is SNHLY and CDR2 FYNNEI. The CDR3 runs to 11 residues.

The J gene is TRBJ1-3, the V gene TRBV6-5, with TRBD1 identical over 7 bases. Per the germline V gene, CDR1 is MNHEY and CDR2 is SVGAGI. The CDR3 consists of 16 residues. Trimming cost V 2 bases and J 0 bases; bases outside gene matches: 4. The CDR3 DNA reads as TGTGCCAGCAGTTACGACAGGGAAGGCTCTGGAAACACCATATATTTT. It codes for CASSYDREGSGNTIYF.

The rearrangement links TRBV5-1 to TRBJ1-5; no firm D call. CDR3 size: 13 residues. Germline CDR1 reads SGHRS; CDR2 reads YFSETQ. V lost 0 bases and J lost 4, with 5 bases in between. CDR3 amino acids: CASSLGSNQPQHF. The CDR3 DNA follows: TGCGCCAGCAGCTTGGGGAGTAATCAGCCCCAGCATTTT. The whole variable domain, remainder taken from reference TRBV5-1 and TRBJ1-5, is KAGVTQTPRYLIKTRGQQVTLSCSPISGHRSVSWYQQTPGQGLQFLFEYFSETQRNKGNFPGRFSGRQFSNSRSEMNVSTLELGDSALYLCASSLGSNQPQHFGDGTRLSIL.

Only one count was recorded for this clone. This chain uses TRBV13 with TRBJ2-7, with TRBD2 matching 9 bases. The CDR3 contains 13 residues. Germline V gene sequence: CDR1 PRHDT, CDR2 FYEKMQ (reference sequence). V lost 9 bases, J lost 4 bases, and 7 bases stayed unmatched. The CDR3 DNA is TGTGCCAGTGGAAGCGGGGGGCGATACGAGCAGTACTTC. Protein: CASGSGGRYEQYF.

This clone was observed a few times. The J gene is TRBJ1-1, the V gene TRBV25-1; D may be TRBD1 (5 bases). This CDR3 has 15 residues. Per the germline V gene, CDR1 is MGHDK and CDR2 is SYGVNS. V shed 2 bases and J shed 2 bases, with 12 bases lying between them. The CDR3 nucleotides are TGTGCCAGCAGTGAAAGTGGGGCCCCTAACACTGAAGCTTTCTTT. Translated: CASSESGAPNTEAFF.

The gene calls are TRBV13 and TRBJ2-7, with TRBD2 identical over 9 bases. Trimming cost V 1 base and J 0 bases; bases outside gene matches: 4. This CDR3 contains 16 residues. Looked up from germline, CDR1 is PRHDT and CDR2 is FYEKMQ (reference sequence). The CDR3 spells CASSLAPSGISYEQYF. The CDR3 DNA is TGTGCCAGCAGCTTAGCCCCTAGCGGGATCTCCTACGAGCAGTACTTC. Supplemented by reference TRBV13 and TRBJ2-7, the full variable domain reads AAGVIQSPRHLIKEKRETATLKCYPIPRHDTVYWYQQGPGQDPQFLISFYEKMQSDKGSIPDRFSAQQFSDYHSELNMSSLELGDSALYFCASSLAPSGISYEQYFGPGTRLTVT.

V gene TRBV21-1 combines with J gene TRBJ1-1; no check of the table's D call, TRBD1, against the DNA was made. TRBV21-1 is recorded as a pseudogene. CDR3 length: 12 amino acids. The CDR3 nucleotides are TGTGCCATCCGAACACCGAACACTGAAGCTTTCTTT. This encodes CAIRTPNTEAFF.

This chain links TRBV27 with TRBJ1-1; tentative D call: TRBD1 (6 bases). The CDR3 is 15 residues long. Looked up from germline, CDR1 is MNHEY and CDR2 is SMNVEV (reference sequence). Trimming shortened V by 2 bases and J by 1 base, and 11 bases separated the two germline ends. In DNA, the CDR3 is TGTGCCAGCAGTTTAGGCCGGGGACAGAACACTGAAGCTTTCTTT. As protein: CASSLGRGQNTEAFF.

CDR3 loop: CASSPGSGLAVQETQYF. CDR3 DNA: TGCGCCAGCAGCCCCGGTTCGGGACTAGCGGTCCAAGAGACCCAGTACTTC. V usage is TRBV5-1 and J usage is TRBJ2-5; 11 nucleotides line up with TRBD2. V lost 4 bases, J lost 1 base, and 9 bases stayed unmatched. Per germline, CDR1 SGHRS and CDR2 YFSETQ. This CDR3 has 17 amino acids.

This chain uses TRBV7-6 with TRBJ1-1; possibly TRBD1 for D (6 bases). V was cut by 5 bases and J by 6 bases, with 13 bases left in between. CDR1 and CDR2 (germline): SGHVS, FNYEAQ. The CDR3 spans 13 residues. The CDR3 DNA reads as TGTGCCAGCAGCCCGGACAGCGGATCTGAAGCTTTCTTT. Translating it yields CASSPDSGSEAFF.

Written as DNA, the CDR3 is TGTGCCATCAATCAACCGGAGGGGACCTACGAGCAGTACTTC. Its protein is CAINQPEGTYEQYF. This chain links TRBV7-9 with TRBJ2-7, with a tentative D call TRBD2 (6 bases). The germline CDR1 and CDR2 sequences are SEHNR and FQNEAQ (reference sequence). The CDR3 has 14 residues. The V gene lost 10 bases and the J gene lost 2 bases, with 18 bases spanning the gap.

The rearrangement uses TRBV5-1 and TRBJ2-1; a possible D gene is TRBD1 (6 bases). Trimming stripped 6 bases from V and 1 base from J, with 11 bases between. Germline-derived CDR1 and CDR2 are SGHRS and YFSETQ. The CDR3 spans 14 residues. This CDR3 reads CASTRGESYNEQFF. In DNA form, the CDR3 reads TGCGCCAGCACCAGGGGTGAATCCTACAATGAGCAGTTCTTC.

This chain links TRBV27 with TRBJ1-5; D unresolved. The CDR3 runs 14 residues. Germline V gives CDR1 MNHEY, CDR2 SMNVEV (reference sequence). With 6 bases removed from V and 0 bases from J, the gap between germline ends came to 9 bases. The CDR3 loop is CASRSVPSNQPQHF. The CDR3 DNA reads TGTGCCAGCAGATCCGTCCCTAGCAATCAGCCCCAGCATTTT.

The CDR3 DNA reads as TGCGCCAGCAGTGATGGCGGGCGAAACATTCAGTACTTC. Its protein is CASSDGGRNIQYF. The J gene is TRBJ2-4, the V gene TRBV10-1, with D possibly being TRBD2 (5 bases). Trimming removed 3 bases at V and 6 bases at J, with 9 bases between. This CDR3 is 13 amino acids long. The V gene's germline CDR1 is WNHNN and CDR2 SYGVQD (reference sequence).

The J gene is TRBJ1-4, the V gene TRBV7-9; 7 bases agree with TRBD1. Germline CDR1 is SEHNR and CDR2 is FQNEAQ (reference sequence). V was clipped by 4 bases and J by 2 bases; unmatched bases: 4. The CDR3 extends over 15 amino acids. CDR3 DNA: TGTGCCAGCAGCTCGGACAGGCTTACTAATGAAAAACTGTTTTTT. Protein product: CASSSDRLTNEKLFF.

The rearrangement joins TRBV4-3 to TRBJ2-7; D not resolved. CDR1 is LGHNA, CDR2 YSLEER, per germline. V was cut by 0 bases and J by 3 bases, with 12 bases left in between. CDR3 length: 15 amino acids. The CDR3 nucleotides read TGCGCCAGCAGCCAAGAATCTCCTCAGATCTACGAGCAGTACTTC. This encodes CASSQESPQIYEQYF.